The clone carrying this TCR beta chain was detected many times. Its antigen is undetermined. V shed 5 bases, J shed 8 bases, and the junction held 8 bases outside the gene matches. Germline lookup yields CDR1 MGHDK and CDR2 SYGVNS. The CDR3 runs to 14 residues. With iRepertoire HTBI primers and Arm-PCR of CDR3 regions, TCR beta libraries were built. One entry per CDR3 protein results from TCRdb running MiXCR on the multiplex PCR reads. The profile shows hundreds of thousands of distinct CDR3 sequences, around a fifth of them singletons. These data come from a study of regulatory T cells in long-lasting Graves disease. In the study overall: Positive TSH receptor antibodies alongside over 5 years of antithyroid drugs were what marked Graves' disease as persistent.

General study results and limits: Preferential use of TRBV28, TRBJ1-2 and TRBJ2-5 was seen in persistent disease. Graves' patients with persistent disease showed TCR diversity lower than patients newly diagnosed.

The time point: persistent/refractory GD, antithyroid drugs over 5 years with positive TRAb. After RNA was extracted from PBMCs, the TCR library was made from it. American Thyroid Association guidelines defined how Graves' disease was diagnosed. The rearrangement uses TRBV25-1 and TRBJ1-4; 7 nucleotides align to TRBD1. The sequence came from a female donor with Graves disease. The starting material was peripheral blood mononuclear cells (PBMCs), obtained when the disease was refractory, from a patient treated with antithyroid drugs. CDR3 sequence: CASSLDRAAEKLFF. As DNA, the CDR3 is TGTGCCAGCAGTCTTGACAGGGCGGCAGAAAAACTGTTTTTT.